This paragraph reports one T cell receptor beta chain. Its target is not known. The data originate from a study of CD8 T cells in ankylosing spondylitis. General study results and limits: Disease-linked clones reportedly showed significant enrichment in matched ankylosing spondylitis synovial fluid. Disease-linked clones bore a CD8+ phenotype and were relatively rare in peripheral blood. In reactive arthritis synovial fluid and blood, some motif variants had been reported before.

TCR beta libraries were made by quantitative 5'-RACE with molecular barcodes. One entry per CDR3 protein, called by TCRdb with MiXCR from the 5' RACE reads. The table lists over 200,000 distinct CDR3 sequences, roughly a tenth of them singletons. V lost 6 bases to trimming and J lost 6 bases, with 11 bases between them. The CDR3 contains 12 residues. The specimen sequenced was blood, either unsorted or a sorted T cell fraction (not recorded which). This chain connects TRBV12-3 or TRBV12-4 to TRBJ1-1, with D tentatively TRBD1 (5 bases). This clonotype was obtained from a male donor with ankylosing spondylitis or in good health (not recorded which). This chain's CDR3 is CASSRERAEAFF. In DNA form, the CDR3 reads TGTGCCAGCAGCAGGGAAAGGGCTGAAGCTTTCTTT.